Listed below are T cell receptor beta chains from one sample, sequenced in a study of beta chain features in type 1 diabetes. This table comes from immunoSEQ multiplex PCR, and its TCRdb copy is limited to in-frame clones, with some not included. The sample holds roughly 300,000 clones, around 15% seen once. Sequencing was performed on central memory CD4+ T cells from blood. The receptors shown here come from a man under 40 in good health. Both conserved end residues are part of each CDR3. D genes are given only for firm matches. Clone sizes are given selectively: once, few, many, or a class where the clone is expanded.

d_call	v_call	clone_size	cdr3_length	j_call	cdr3_nt	cdr3_aa
.	TRBV18	few	15	TRBJ2-4	TGTGCCAGCTCACCCTCCAGACAACCGAGTAACATTCAGTACTTC	CASSPSRQPSNIQYF
.	TRBV5-4	few	17	TRBJ1-4	TGTGCCAGCAGCTTAGGCGATTCCCGGGCTGTGGTTGAAAAACTGTTTTTT	CASSLGDSRAVVEKLFF
.	TRBV4-1	.	13	TRBJ2-1	TGCGCCAGCAGCCAAGAAGGGGGACTGATGCAGTTCTTC	CASSQEGGLMQFF
.	TRBV7-6	few	14	TRBJ2-7	TGTGCCAGCAGCTTCCAAGAGGCCCACAACGAGCAGTACTTC	CASSFQEAHNEQYF
.	TRBV7-2	few	13	TRBJ2-7	TGTGCCAGCAGCTTACTGGGGTCCTACGAGCAGTACTTC	CASSLLGSYEQYF
.	TRBV7-2	.	15	TRBJ1-4	TGTGCCAGCAGCGACCGCAGGGTGACTAATGAAAAACTGTTTTTT	CASSDRRVTNEKLFF
.	TRBV5-6	many	15	TRBJ1-2	TGTGCCAGCAGCAGAGCAGGGCGGGGAGACTATGGCTACACCTTC	CASSRAGRGDYGYTF
.	TRBV9	.	11	TRBJ2-1	TGTGCCAGCAGCTTCGACCATGAGCAGTTCTTC	CASSFDHEQFF
.	TRBV5-5	few	13	TRBJ2-7	TGTGCCAGCAGCTTAGTTCGGGGCGACGAGCAGTACTTC	CASSLVRGDEQYF
.	TRBV7-2	few	11	TRBJ2-1	TGTGCCAGCAGCTTAACCGATGAGCAGTTCTTC	CASSLTDEQFF
.	TRBV29-1	.	12	TRBJ2-5	TGCAGCGGTCAGAAGTACCAAGAGACCCAGTACTTC	CSGQKYQETQYF
.	TRBV18	.	17	TRBJ2-2	TGTGCCAGCTCACCGATCTCCGGGACCCCCCGTACCGGGGAGCTGTTTTTT	CASSPISGTPRTGELFF
TRBD2	TRBV27	.	15	TRBJ2-5	TGTGCCAGCAGTTTATCAAATAGCGGGCTGAAGACCCAGTACTTC	CASSLSNSGLKTQYF
.	TRBV7-2	.	13	TRBJ2-7	TGTGCCAGCAGCTCCGATAGAACATTGGAGCAGTACTTC	CASSSDRTLEQYF
TRBD1	TRBV6-1	.	14	TRBJ1-2	TGTGCCAGCAGTGCCACTACAGGGGTTGATGGCTACACCTTC	CASSATTGVDGYTF
TRBD1	TRBV2	few	13	TRBJ2-5	TGTGCCAGCAGCCAGGGACAGGGGGAGACCCAGTACTTC	CASSQGQGETQYF
.	TRBV11-2	.	15	TRBJ2-5	TGTGCCAGCAGCTTAGACCAGGGACCTCAAGAGACCCAGTACTTC	CASSLDQGPQETQYF
.	TRBV9	.	15	TRBJ2-1	TGTGCCAGCAGCGTAGGGATAGGGGATATGAATGAGCAGTTCTTC	CASSVGIGDMNEQFF
TRBD1	TRBV5-1	few	13	TRBJ1-2	TGCGCCAGCAGCGTCGGGACAGCGAATGGCTACACCTTC	CASSVGTANGYTF
.	TRBV7-9	.	16	TRBJ2-7	TGTGCCAGCAGCCCCGAGGAGCCGGGCCTCATCTACGAGCAGTACTTC	CASSPEEPGLIYEQYF
TRBD2	TRBV7-2	many	15	TRBJ2-1	TGTGCCAGCAGCTTATCGGGGGGGCAACACAATGAGCAGTTCTTC	CASSLSGGQHNEQFF
TRBD1	TRBV7-9	few	17	TRBJ1-2	TGTGCCAGCAGCCCCAGGGCAGCCGGGACAGGTCTCTATGGCTACACCTTC	CASSPRAAGTGLYGYTF
.	TRBV7-2	many	11	TRBJ2-3	TGTGCCAGCAGGAATATTGATACGCAGTATTTT	CASRNIDTQYF
TRBD1	TRBV7-9	.	13	TRBJ1-2	TGTGCCAGCAGCTTAGACAGGGGGCTTGGCTACACCTTC	CASSLDRGLGYTF
.	TRBV2	few	11	TRBJ2-4	TGTGCCAGCAGCGGGAAAAACATTCAGTACTTC	CASSGKNIQYF
TRBD2	TRBV7-9	.	16	TRBJ2-1	TGTGCCAGCACCACAGGGACTAGCGGGGAATACAATGAGCAGTTCTTC	CASTTGTSGEYNEQFF
.	TRBV11-3	.	15	TRBJ2-1	TGTGCCAGCAGCTTCCTGGTCGGGGACTACAATGAGCAGTTCTTC	CASSFLVGDYNEQFF
.	TRBV4-3	.	15	TRBJ2-3	TGCGCCAGCAGCTCAGGGGGGACTAGCACAGATACGCAGTATTTT	CASSSGGTSTDTQYF
TRBD1	TRBV7-2	few	15	TRBJ2-1	TGTGCCAGCAGCTTTAGGGGGCTACCCTACAATGAGCAGTTCTTC	CASSFRGLPYNEQFF
.	TRBV6-5	few	14	TRBJ1-3	TGTGCCAGCACCACGGGAGGGAATGGAAACACCATATATTTT	CASTTGGNGNTIYF
.	TRBV7-3	.	15	TRBJ2-2	TGTGCCAGCAGCGAGGGAGCGAGGAGCACCGGGGAGCTGTTTTTT	CASSEGARSTGELFF
.	TRBV29-1	few	13	TRBJ1-5	TGCAGCGTTGTGAGCGGGGGAAATCAGCCCCAGCATTTT	CSVVSGGNQPQHF
.	TRBV5-1	.	14	TRBJ2-7	TGCGCCAGCAGCCTTCAGCCTGGGGAGTCCGAGCAGTACTTC	CASSLQPGESEQYF
.	TRBV30	few	13	TRBJ1-2	TGTGCCTGGAGTGTACACCGAGGGCAAGGCTACACCTTC	CAWSVHRGQGYTF
.	TRBV6-1	few	12	TRBJ1-2	TGTGCCAGCAGTGCCTCAACGGCTGGCTACACCTTC	CASSASTAGYTF
.	TRBV23-1	few	20	TRBJ2-3	TGCGCCAGCAGCCAAGATCTCAGTGGATCAGGGAGGACTAGCACAGATACGCAGTATTTT	CASSQDLSGSGRTSTDTQYF
TRBD2	TRBV7-2	.	14	TRBJ2-5	TGTGCCAGCATGAGGTCAGCCGGGGGGGAGACCCAGTACTTC	CASMRSAGGETQYF
.	TRBV11-2	many	13	TRBJ2-1	TGTGCCAGCAGCTTAGATCTGGGCACTGAGCAGTTCTTC	CASSLDLGTEQFF
.	TRBV2	few	15	TRBJ1-5	TGTGCCAGCAGTGTAGGGGGGGCGAGCAATCAGCCCCAGCATTTT	CASSVGGASNQPQHF
.	TRBV19	.	15	TRBJ1-1	TGTGCCAGTAGTATGGGAGGTTCGATGAACACTGAAGCTTTCTTT	CASSMGGSMNTEAFF
.	TRBV7-8	.	13	TRBJ1-2	TGTGCCAGCAGCTTAGGTGGCGATTATGGCTACACCTTC	CASSLGGDYGYTF
TRBD1	TRBV5-1	few	17	TRBJ1-1	TGCGCCAGCAGCATGGACAGGGGGCGATCGGCTATCACTGAAGCTTTCTTT	CASSMDRGRSAITEAFF
.	TRBV6-1	few	15	TRBJ2-5	TGTGCCAGCAGTGAATTAGGGGGAGGGGTCGGGACCCAGTACTTC	CASSELGGGVGTQYF
.	TRBV19	many	11	TRBJ1-1	TGTGCCAGTATTGTGAACACTGAAGCTTTCTTT	CASIVNTEAFF
TRBD1	TRBV27	.	15	TRBJ1-1	TGTGCCAGCAGTCCAATACAGGGGGGGAACACTGAAGCTTTCTTT	CASSPIQGGNTEAFF
TRBD2	TRBV9	few	18	TRBJ2-2	TGTGCCAGCAGCGCTGGGTCCGGGACTAGCATAAACACCGGGGAGCTGTTTTTT	CASSAGSGTSINTGELFF
.	TRBV7-9	.	15	TRBJ1-5	TGTGCCAGCAGCTTAGCGGGCGGTGGGAATCAGCCCCAGCATTTT	CASSLAGGGNQPQHF
.	TRBV4-3	.	16	TRBJ2-3	TGCGCCAGCAGCCAAGATGACGGGACACCTACGGATACGCAGTATTTT	CASSQDDGTPTDTQYF
TRBD1	TRBV7-9	.	13	TRBJ1-2	TGTGCCAGCAGCTTAGGGACAGGGGATGGCTACACCTTC	CASSLGTGDGYTF
TRBD1	TRBV19	.	17	TRBJ2-5	TGTGCCAGTAGTATAGATGGTCCAGGGGGTAGCCAAGAGACCCAGTACTTC	CASSIDGPGGSQETQYF
TRBD1	TRBV5-1	.	14	TRBJ2-7	TGCGCCAGCAGCCCTGGACAGGGTTACTACGAGCAGTACTTC	CASSPGQGYYEQYF
.	TRBV19	.	15	TRBJ1-3	TGTGCCAGTAGTATCGGCCACAGCACCGGAAACACCATATATTTT	CASSIGHSTGNTIYF
.	TRBV5-1	.	14	TRBJ2-7	TGCGCCAGCAGCTTGGTTCCAGGTGTTTACGAGCAGTACTTC	CASSLVPGVYEQYF
TRBD2	TRBV29-1	.	15	TRBJ2-1	TGCAGCGTTAAAAGATGGACTAGCGTTAACAATGAGCAGTTCTTC	CSVKRWTSVNNEQFF
.	TRBV30	.	14	TRBJ1-2	TGTGCCTGGCTTCCGCGGGGAGAAAGGGTCGGCTACACCTTC	CAWLPRGERVGYTF
TRBD2	TRBV11-2	.	15	TRBJ2-7	TGTGCCAGCAGCCAAGGAGTCGGACTAGTGAACGAGCAGTACTTC	CASSQGVGLVNEQYF
TRBD2	TRBV18	.	15	TRBJ2-1	TGTGCCAGCTCACCGCTCACTAGCGGGTACAATGAGCAGTTCTTC	CASSPLTSGYNEQFF